Below, 27 T cell receptor beta chains from the same sample are listed, as sequenced in a study of PD-1 blockade in classical Hodgkin lymphoma. Clones were sequenced by immunoSEQ multiplex PCR, and TCRdb holds only the in-frame ones, with some missing. The sample consists of about 97,000 clones, around nine tenths of them appearing once. The patients all showed relapse after autologous stem cell transplantation, while their brentuximab vedotin exposure varied. The material sequenced was peripheral blood mononuclear cells (PBMCs), taken before the second cycle of nivolumab. The receptors shown here come from a human donor with classical Hodgkin lymphoma.

The chain employs TRBV4-1 and TRBJ2-7; 7 bases are a match to TRBD1. The CDR3 covers 13 residues. Germline V gives CDR1 MGHRA, CDR2 YSYEKL. V shed 0 bases and J 5 bases; nucleotides not matched to a gene: 1. The CDR3 DNA reads TGCGCCAGCAGCCAAGAAGGGGGCGACGAGCAGTACTTC. It specifies CASSQEGGDEQYF.

The J gene is TRBJ1-1, the V gene TRBV5-1; D unclear. The CDR3 extends over 14 amino acids. V lost 1 base and J 0 bases, leaving 7 bases between the germline ends. The V gene's germline CDR1 is SGHRS and CDR2 YFSETQ. The CDR3 nucleotides are TGCGCCAGCAGCTTGCTCAGATTGAACACTGAAGCTTTCTTT. This encodes CASSLLRLNTEAFF.

For the CDR3, the DNA is TGTGCCAGCAGCGGGGACGTACAGGGTCAAGAGACCCAGTACTTC. Protein product: CASSGDVQGQETQYF. J is TRBJ2-5 and V is TRBV5-4; D is perhaps TRBD1 (6 bases). This CDR3 is 15 amino acids long. Germline V gene lookup returns CDR1 SGHNT and CDR2 YYREEE (reference sequence). Between the trimmed V and J ends, which lost 4 bases and 2 bases, there was a span of 15 bases.

This clone has only a few counts. This sequence joins TRBV5-1 and TRBJ1-2; possibly TRBD1 for D (5 bases). Trimming took off 5 bases at V and 5 bases at J, with 13 bases between the two ends. CDR3 length: 13 amino acids. Germline CDR1 SGHRS, CDR2 YFSETQ. The CDR3: CASSPAGQYGYTF. In nucleotides, the CDR3 is TGCGCCAGCAGTCCGGCAGGGCAATATGGCTACACCTTC.

The chain uses TRBV5-1 and TRBJ1-3, with D possibly TRBD1 on 5 matching bases. V lost 4 bases, J lost 4 bases, and 12 bases lay in between. The CDR3 runs to 14 residues. Germline V gives CDR1 SGHRS, CDR2 YFSETQ. In DNA form, the CDR3 reads TGCGCCAGCAGCCGAGGGGAGTCCGGAAACACCATATATTTT. This sequence encodes CASSRGESGNTIYF. The full variable domain, its missing parts supplied by reference TRBV5-1 and TRBJ1-3, is KAGVTQTPRYLIKTRGQQVTLSCSPISGHRSVSWYQQTPGQGLQFLFEYFSETQRNKGNFPGRFSGRQFSNSRSEMNVSTLELGDSALYLCASSRGESGNTIYFGEGSWLTVV.

The CDR3 nucleotides read TGTGCCAGCAGCTCCACCACAGATACGCAGTATTTT. Translating it yields CASSSTTDTQYF. The rearrangement uses TRBV13 and TRBJ2-3, with no clear D. Germline V gene sequence: CDR1 PRHDT, CDR2 FYEKMQ (reference sequence). The CDR3 has 12 residues. Trimming pared 4 bases from V and 2 bases from J, leaving 4 bases between.

The V call is TRBV28, the J call TRBJ1-2; D possibly corresponds to TRBD1 (5 bases). V lost 10 bases and J lost 8, with 14 bases in between. The CDR3 runs 11 residues. Germline lookup yields CDR1 MDHEN and CDR2 SYDVKM. The CDR3 DNA reads as TGTGCCACCCAAGGGGATAGGGGCTACACCTTC. The encoded protein is CATQGDRGYTF.

This clone appeared once. The chain carries TRBV19 and TRBJ1-5, with D tentatively TRBD1 (6 bases). The CDR3 runs 15 residues. Germline V gene sequence: CDR1 LNHDA, CDR2 SQIVND (reference sequence). The V end lost 6 bases, the J end lost 0 bases, and 12 bases lay between the germline ends. The CDR3 protein is CASSSTGYSNQPQHF. The DNA for the CDR3 is TGTGCCAGTAGCTCGACAGGATATAGCAATCAGCCCCAGCATTTT. Supplemented by reference TRBV19 and TRBJ1-5, the full variable domain reads DGGITQSPKYLFRKEGQNVTLSCEQNLNHDAMYWYRQDPGQGLRLIYYSQIVNDFQKGDIAEGYSVSREKKESFPLTVTSAQKNPTAFYLCASSSTGYSNQPQHFGDGTRLSIL.

This clone was found once. The CDR3 coding sequence is TGTGCCAGCAGCCCCCGTGGTAGCGGGGGGCCGAGCTCCTACAATGAGCAGTTCTTC. Its translation: CASSPRGSGGPSSYNEQFF. This chain links TRBV7-3 with TRBJ2-1, with 10 bases identical to TRBD2. Germline CDR1 SGHTA, CDR2 FQGTGA. The CDR3 covers 19 residues. J gave up 0 bases and V 5 bases, and 13 bases lay outside the gene matches.

J is TRBJ1-1 and V is TRBV5-1; the D is unclear. This CDR3 comprises 14 residues. Trimming took 4 bases from V and 11 from J, leaving 21 bases between them. The germline gives CDR1 SGHRS, CDR2 YFSETQ. The CDR3 loop reads CASSLIQDPRVAFF. The CDR3, as DNA: TGCGCCAGCAGCCTAATTCAGGACCCAAGGGTGGCTTTCTTT.

The rearrangement uses TRBV28 and TRBJ2-1; 10 bases fit TRBD2. V gave up 4 bases and J gave up 7 bases; unmatched junction bases: 16. The germline gives CDR1 MDHEN, CDR2 SYDVKM. The CDR3 is 18 amino acids. The CDR3 DNA reads TGTGCCAGCAGTTGCCGACAATTACTAGCGGGGCTTGGTAATGAGCAGTTCTTC. Protein: CASSCRQLLAGLGNEQFF. The full variable domain, its missing parts supplied by reference TRBV28 and TRBJ2-1, is DVKVTQSSRYLVKRTGEKVFLECVQDMDHENMFWYRQDPGLGLRLIYFSYDVKMKEKGDIPEGYSVSREKKERFSLILESASTNQTSMYLCASSCRQLLAGLGNEQFFGPGTRLTVL.

J is TRBJ2-5 and V is TRBV4-3; D possibly corresponds to TRBD2 (5 bases). Trimming took 2 bases from V and 5 from J, leaving 15 bases between them. The CDR3 runs to 15 residues. Germline V gene lookup returns CDR1 LGHNA and CDR2 YSLEER. The CDR3 reads CASSQLGNDDETQYF. The DNA of the CDR3 is TGCGCCAGCAGCCAACTCGGGAATGATGATGAGACCCAGTACTTC.

The genes are TRBV14 and TRBJ1-1; a weak D match, TRBD1 (6 bases). V dropped 2 bases and J dropped 8 bases, with 15 bases sitting between them. CDR1 and CDR2 (germline): SGHDN, FVKESK. The CDR3 runs 14 residues. As DNA, the CDR3 is TGTGCCAGCAGCCAACTTACGGACAGTGGGGAAGCTTTCTTT. This encodes CASSQLTDSGEAFF. The entire variable domain, with the rest obtained from reference TRBV14 and TRBJ1-1, is as follows: EAGVTQFPSHSVIEKGQTVTLRCDPISGHDNLYWYRRVMGKEIKFLLHFVKESKQDESGMPNNRFLAERTGGTYSTLKVQPAELEDSGVYFCASSQLTDSGEAFFGQGTRLTVV.

V and J are TRBV6-5 and TRBJ1-5; maybe TRBD1 (6 bases). CDR1 is MNHEY and CDR2 is SVGAGI in the germline V gene. V was cut by 2 bases and J by 7 bases, with 15 bases left in between. The CDR3 contains 15 residues. CDR3 in amino acids: CASSYNREGRQPQHF. In DNA form, the CDR3 reads TGTGCCAGCAGTTACAACAGGGAAGGAAGACAGCCCCAGCATTTT.

The chain employs TRBV19 and TRBJ1-2; 10 bases agree with TRBD1. Trimming cost V 3 bases and J 5 bases; bases outside gene matches: 9. Germline V lookup: CDR1 LNHDA, CDR2 SQIVND (reference sequence). The CDR3 is 16 residues long. The CDR3 DNA is TGTGCCAGTAGTATTTCCGGGACAGGGGACAGGTATGGCTACACCTTC. As protein: CASSISGTGDRYGYTF. Complete variable domain (other parts from reference TRBV19 and TRBJ1-2): DGGITQSPKYLFRKEGQNVTLSCEQNLNHDAMYWYRQDPGQGLRLIYYSQIVNDFQKGDIAEGYSVSREKKESFPLTVTSAQKNPTAFYLCASSISGTGDRYGYTFGSGTRLTVV.

The V and J genes are TRBV7-9 and TRBJ1-5; D gene unclear. Germline V gene lookup returns CDR1 SEHNR and CDR2 FQNEAQ (reference sequence). V was shortened by 1 base and J by 7 bases, with 14 bases between the two germline ends. This CDR3 has 15 amino acids. The CDR3 nucleotides are TGTGCCAGCAGCTTAGGAGGATTAGGAGAGCAGCCCCAGCATTTT. Amino acids: CASSLGGLGEQPQHF.

The rearrangement joins TRBV28 to TRBJ2-1; the D call may be TRBD1 or TRBD2 (5 bases each). The CDR3 runs to 14 residues. Germline CDR1 MDHEN, CDR2 SYDVKM. V lost 5 bases, J lost 6 bases, and 14 bases lay in between. CDR3 coding DNA: TGTGCCAGCAGTGGGGACCCGTCGGCCAATGAGCAGTTCTTC. It translates to CASSGDPSANEQFF.

This chain connects TRBV7-2 to TRBJ2-3; D not certain. Germline CDR1 SGHTA, CDR2 FQGNSA. The V and J ends lost 5 bases and 0 bases respectively, with 9 bases between them. The CDR3 is made up of 14 amino acids. CDR3 sequence reads: CASSRGPSTDTQYF. As DNA, the CDR3 is TGTGCCAGCAGCCGCGGACCTAGCACAGATACGCAGTATTTT.

The chain couples TRBV4-2 to TRBJ1-2, with 7 bases fitting TRBD1. The CDR3 totals 16 residues. Trimming at V came to 3 bases and at J to 0 bases, leaving 7 bases not matched to a gene. In germline, CDR1 is LGHNA, CDR2 YNFKEQ. The CDR3 nucleotides are TGTGCCAGCAGCCAGACCGGGACAGCGACTAACTATGGCTACACCTTC. This sequence encodes CASSQTGTATNYGYTF.

The chain employs TRBV28 and TRBJ1-1; maybe TRBD1 (5 bases). The CDR3 is 11 residues long. Germline-derived CDR1 and CDR2 are MDHEN and SYDVKM. Between the trimmed V and J ends, which lost 10 bases and 6 bases, there was a span of 12 bases. The CDR3 DNA reads as TGTGCCACCCGAGGGGCCCCTGAAGCTTTCTTT. Its protein product is CATRGAPEAFF.

The rearrangement uses TRBV30 and TRBJ1-5; no reliable D call. CDR1 is GTSNPN, CDR2 SVGIG, per germline (reference sequence). The CDR3 length is 12 residues. Trimming removed 3 bases from V and 1 base from J, with 4 bases in between. CDR3 amino acids: CAWSGSNQPQHF. The CDR3 DNA reads TGTGCCTGGAGCGGGAGCAATCAGCCCCAGCATTTT.

The count of this clone is one. The chain joins TRBV9 to TRBJ2-5; 11 nucleotides line up with TRBD1. Germline CDR1 reads SGDLS; CDR2 reads YYNGEE. V lost 0 bases and J lost 4; bases outside the gene matches: 2. The CDR3 contains 15 residues. The CDR3 bases are TGTGCCAGCAGCGTAGAGGGGACAGGGGGAGAGACCCAGTACTTC. Translating it yields CASSVEGTGGETQYF.

The V and J genes are TRBV4-2 and TRBJ2-7; 8 bases align to TRBD2. CDR1 is LGHNA, CDR2 YNFKEQ, per germline. The V and J ends lost 1 base and 0 bases, in that order; junction bases with no gene match: 11. The CDR3 has 18 amino acids. The CDR3 DNA is TGTGCCAGCAGCCAAGCAGGGGTAGCGGGGTCGAACTCCTACGAGCAGTACTTC. It translates to CASSQAGVAGSNSYEQYF.

The chain has TRBV7-2 and TRBJ2-7; 11 nucleotides match TRBD1. Germline V CDR1 and CDR2: SGHTA, FQGNSA. V dropped 5 bases and J dropped 3; count of bases not matched to a gene: 3. The length of the CDR3 is 14 residues. CDR3 coding DNA: TGTGCCAGCAGCGAGGGACAGGGGGTCTACGAGCAGTACTTC. Amino acid sequence: CASSEGQGVYEQYF.

The gene calls are TRBV7-8 and TRBJ1-1; D is unclear. Between the trimmed V and J ends, which lost 2 bases and 6 bases, there was a span of 10 bases. CDR1 and CDR2 from the germline V gene are SGHVS and FQNEAQ. The CDR3 runs 13 residues. CDR3 protein: CASSLRSNAEAFF. CDR3 nucleotides: TGTGCCAGCAGCTTACGGTCCAACGCTGAAGCTTTCTTT.

V gene TRBV4-3 combines with J gene TRBJ1-2, with 7 bases fitting TRBD1. This CDR3 comprises 15 residues. Germline CDR1 reads LGHNA; CDR2 reads YSLEER. With V trimmed by 1 base and J by 4 bases, 6 bases remained unmatched. This CDR3 is CASSQGTGESYGYTF. In DNA form, the CDR3 reads TGCGCCAGCAGCCAAGGAACAGGGGAGAGCTATGGCTACACCTTC.

This chain joins TRBV11-2 and TRBJ1-1, with D uncertain. Looked up from germline, CDR1 is SGHAT and CDR2 is FQNNGV. The CDR3 loop spans 13 amino acids. Trimming shortened V by 3 bases and J by 1 base, and 6 bases separated the two germline ends. The CDR3 nucleotides read TGTGCCAGCAGCTTTAACGGGAACACTGAAGCTTTCTTT. Its protein is CASSFNGNTEAFF.